This TCR beta chain appears in the sequencing data of a study of low-dose radiotherapy and immunotherapy resistance in tumors. For the study at large: The study delivered 0.5 Gy per fraction every 2 weeks to Cohort 1, totaling 6.5 Gy.

This CDR3 has 19 amino acids. V shed 5 bases, J shed 2 bases, and the junction held 15 bases outside the gene matches. Sample time point: after trial treatment. Specified treatment: LDRT plus nivolumab, ipilimumab, low-dose cyclophosphamide and aspirin (RACIN trial). Donors were given nivolumab, ipilimumab, aspirin, low-dose cyclophosphamide and low-dose radiotherapy. Alpha- and beta-chain coverage of first-strand cDNA came from TRAV- and TRBV-specific primers. For amplifying TCRs, the PCR ran for about 22 cycles with Phusion, which was used together with a constant-region primer and the adapter on the V primers. TCRdb passed the reads through MiXCR, listing each CDR3 protein once. The sample includes roughly 40,000 distinct CDR3 sequences, 20% to 30% of them seen just once.

The chain combines TRBV12-3 or TRBV12-4 with TRBJ2-3; 11 positions agree with TRBD1. The input for sequencing was PBMCs, taken after low-dose radiotherapy plus immunotherapy. The sequence was obtained from a male donor with prostate cancer. For the CDR3, the DNA is TGTGCCAGCAGTCACGGACAGGGGGCTTTTGCGGGAAACACAGATACGCAGTATTTT. It yields the protein CASSHGQGAFAGNTDTQYF.